What follows are 18 T cell receptor beta chains derived from one specimen sequenced in a study of CD8 T cells in Susac syndrome. It was with random hexamers that 0.5 to 1 ug RNA was reverse transcribed. TCRdb re-analysed the immunoSEQ multiplex PCR reads in MiXCR, keeping a single row per CDR3 protein. Found here are approximately 150,000 distinct CDR3 sequences, around 94% of them singletons; the top ten hold about 0.094%. Sequencing input: CD4+ T cells from PBMCs. The receptor set was obtained from a human donor with multiple sclerosis.

A single count supports this clonotype. One junction end disagrees with the germline gene, perhaps due to a read error. The chain joins TRBV5-4 to TRBJ2-7; D unclear. CDR1 is SGHNT, CDR2 YYREEE, per germline (reference sequence). The CDR3 loop spans 14 amino acids. DNA for the CDR3: TGTACCAGCAGCTTGGCCGGGCGAACCAACGAGCAGTACTTC. Encoded protein: CTSSLAGRTNEQYF.

The chain employs TRBV3-1 and TRBJ2-2, with D possibly TRBD2 on 6 matching bases. From germline, CDR1 is LGHDT and CDR2 YNNKEL (reference sequence). The CDR3 extends over 18 amino acids. V was clipped by 3 bases and J by 0 bases, with 17 bases between them. The chain's CDR3 is CASSHGIAAPANTGELFF. The CDR3 DNA is TGTGCCAGCAGCCATGGGATAGCGGCCCCCGCGAACACCGGGGAGCTGTTTTTT.

The gene calls are TRBV6-6 and TRBJ2-3; D might be TRBD1 (5 bases). The CDR3 runs to 14 residues. The germline V gene encodes CDR1 MNHNY and CDR2 SVGAGI (reference sequence). V was shortened by 4 bases and J by 7 bases, with 15 bases between the two germline ends. Here the CDR3 DNA reads TGTGCCAGCAGTTCCCCCCCCAGGGTAAATACGCAGTATTTT. This sequence encodes CASSSPPRVNTQYF.

The chain combines TRBV29-1 with TRBJ1-5; possible D gene TRBD1, 6 bases. Germline V lookup: CDR1 SQVTM, CDR2 ANQGSEA. V was clipped by 7 bases and J by 0 bases, with 16 bases between them. The CDR3 contains 15 residues. This CDR3 reads CSDATGTDSNQPQHF. CDR3 DNA: TGCAGCGACGCGACAGGAACGGATAGCAATCAGCCCCAGCATTTT. Variable domain in full (rest from reference TRBV29-1 and TRBJ1-5): SAVISQKPSRDICQRGTSLTIQCQVDSQVTMMFWYRQQPGQSLTLIATANQGSEATYESGFVIDKFPISRPNLTFSTLTVSNMSPEDSSIYLCSDATGTDSNQPQHFGDGTRLSIL.

The V and J genes are TRBV12-3 or TRBV12-4 and TRBJ1-3; D is undetermined. V lost 3 bases, J lost 2 bases, and 5 bases lay in between. This CDR3 comprises 13 residues. In DNA form, the CDR3 reads TGTGCCAGCAGTTTTAACCCTGGAAACACCATATATTTT. Its translation: CASSFNPGNTIYF.

In its sample, this clonotype was seen a few times. CDR3 coding DNA: TGCGCCAGCAGCTTCCAGGGGGCGGAGGAGACCCAGTACTTC. Amino acid sequence: CASSFQGAEETQYF. This chain joins TRBV5-1 and TRBJ2-5; 8 bases match TRBD1. The CDR3 is 14 residues long. The germline V gene has CDR1 SGHRS and CDR2 YFSETQ. V lost 2 bases, J lost 5 bases, and 5 bases stayed unmatched.

CDR3 nucleotides: TGTGCCAGCAGCTTAGCGGCCGGGGGCGGAGGGTACGAGCAGTACTTC. Its translation: CASSLAAGGGGYEQYF. V is TRBV7-2 and J is TRBJ2-7, with D perhaps matching TRBD1 or TRBD2 (6 bases each). This CDR3 is built from 16 residues. V dropped 0 bases and J dropped 4 bases, with 16 bases sitting between them. From germline, CDR1 is SGHTA and CDR2 FQGNSA. The complete variable domain, with remaining parts taken from reference TRBV7-2 and TRBJ2-7, reads GAGVSQSPSNKVTEKGKDVELRCDPISGHTALYWYRQSLGQGLEFLIYFQGNSAPDKSGLPSDRFSAERTGGSVSTLTIQRTQQEDSAVYLCASSLAAGGGGYEQYFGPGTRLTVT.

The gene calls are TRBV29-1 and TRBJ1-2; D perhaps matches TRBD1 (5 bases). This CDR3 region has 12 residues. Germline loops: CDR1 SQVTM, CDR2 ANQGSEA. Trimming shortened V by 2 bases and J by 8 bases, and 12 bases separated the two germline ends. CDR3 loop: CSVERGLRGYTF. Here the CDR3 DNA reads TGCAGCGTTGAAAGGGGTCTGCGAGGCTACACCTTC.

The chain carries TRBV24-1 and TRBJ2-3, with D hard to call. CDR1 and CDR2 (germline): KGHDR, SFDVKD. V shed 9 bases and J shed 1 base, with 16 bases lying between them. This CDR3 is built from 15 residues. This chain's CDR3 is CATSREAPGTDTQYF. The CDR3 nucleotides read TGTGCCACCTCCCGAGAGGCCCCAGGCACAGATACGCAGTATTTT.

This clonotype has only a few counts. The chain carries TRBV19 and TRBJ1-1, with no clear D. V lost 1 base and J lost 1, with 7 bases in between. Germline CDR1 LNHDA, CDR2 SQIVND (reference sequence). The CDR3 extends over 14 amino acids. CDR3 sequence (DNA): TGTGCCAGTAGTATAGGAGGACGGAACACTGAAGCTTTCTTT. Protein: CASSIGGRNTEAFF.

This sequence joins TRBV21-1 and TRBJ1-5. TRBV21-1 is a pseudogene segment. The CDR3 has 15 amino acids. CDR3 protein: CASSTTREGDQPQHF. The CDR3, as DNA: TGTGCCAGCAGCACAACCAGGGAGGGGGATCAGCCCCAGCATTTT.

This rearrangement joins TRBV5-1 to TRBJ1-1, with a tentative D call TRBD1 (6 bases). This CDR3 is built from 16 residues. CDR1 and CDR2 from the germline V gene are SGHRS and YFSETQ. The V gene lost 0 bases and the J gene lost 0 bases, with 12 bases spanning the gap. The CDR3 sequence: CASSLAIGQMNTEAFF. In nucleotides, the CDR3 is TGCGCCAGCAGCTTGGCCATAGGACAGATGAACACTGAAGCTTTCTTT. Using reference TRBV5-1 and TRBJ1-1 for the parts outside the CDR3, the full variable domain is KAGVTQTPRYLIKTRGQQVTLSCSPISGHRSVSWYQQTPGQGLQFLFEYFSETQRNKGNFPGRFSGRQFSNSRSEMNVSTLELGDSALYLCASSLAIGQMNTEAFFGQGTRLTVV.

The gene calls are TRBV20-1 and TRBJ2-3; 9 bases line up with TRBD2. Germline-derived CDR1 and CDR2 are DFQATT and SNEGSKA (reference sequence). The trim removed 6 bases at V and 1 base at J, leaving 2 bases unmatched. The CDR3 length is 13 residues. CDR3 loop: CSAEREGTDTQYF. CDR3 DNA sequence: TGCAGTGCCGAGCGGGAGGGCACAGATACGCAGTATTTT.

This chain links TRBV5-4 with TRBJ2-1; 8 nucleotides align to TRBD1. The CDR3 is 16 residues long. V lost 4 bases to trimming and J lost 1 base; unmatched junction nucleotides: 7. The V gene's germline CDR1 is SGHNT and CDR2 YYREEE (reference sequence). The CDR3 DNA reads as TGTGCCAGCAGCCGAAGACAGGGGACATCCTACAATGAGCAGTTCTTC. As protein: CASSRRQGTSYNEQFF.

This sequence joins TRBV30 and TRBJ2-7; 9 nucleotides agree with TRBD1. Trimming cost V 1 base and J 3 bases; bases outside gene matches: 7. The CDR3 has 15 residues. Germline V gene data show CDR1 as GTSNPN and CDR2 as SVGIG (reference sequence). CDR3 nucleotides: TGTGCCTGGAGTGGGGGGGGACAGGGTCGCTACGAGCAGTACTTC. This gives the protein CAWSGGGQGRYEQYF.

This chain links TRBV30 with TRBJ2-3, with 7 bases fitting TRBD1. The CDR3 has 14 residues. Germline CDR1 reads GTSNPN; CDR2 reads SVGIG (reference sequence). The ends lost 7 bases at V and 4 bases at J; junction bases unmatched: 11. CDR3 bases: TGTGCCTCCTCGACAGGGTCAGTCGCAGATACGCAGTATTTT. It codes for CASSTGSVADTQYF.

This rearrangement joins TRBV7-2 to TRBJ1-2; 9 nucleotides align to TRBD1. The V gene end was trimmed by 6 bases and the J gene end by 6 bases; junction bases not matched to a gene: 14. The CDR3 sequence is 16 residues long. Looked up from germline, CDR1 is SGHTA and CDR2 is FQGNSA. CDR3 loop: CASSLYRDRVKDGYTF. The DNA for the CDR3 is TGTGCCAGCAGTTTGTACAGGGACAGGGTAAAAGATGGCTACACCTTC.

The chain links TRBV7-8 to TRBJ2-7; the D gene is possibly TRBD1 (6 bases). V lost 6 bases and J 2 bases, leaving 11 bases between the germline ends. CDR1 is SGHVS and CDR2 is FQNEAQ in the germline V gene. The CDR3 loop spans 13 amino acids. The CDR3 loop reads CASRKSGAYEQYF. CDR3 nucleotide sequence: TGTGCCAGCAGAAAGTCAGGGGCCTACGAGCAGTACTTC.